This T cell receptor beta chain was identified during a study of blood T cell repertoires in COVID-19. Across the whole study: Samples came from the United States, Italy and Spain, spanning acute and convalescent COVID-19. From T cells, B-cell-depleted T cells, or PBMCs came the material, which was cDNA or gDNA.

Per the germline V gene, CDR1 is SGHTA and CDR2 is FQGNSA. Trimming shortened V by 3 bases and J by 4 bases, and 12 bases separated the two germline ends. The CDR3 is made up of 14 amino acids. Original processing notes: The authors estimated nucleated cell counts from reference gene primer amplification. Assay: immunoSEQ multiplex PCR; the TCRdb copy retains only in-frame clones and omits some. D and trimming were read from the DNA, whereas the V and J calls and clone size are those reported in that table. The sample contains approximately 84,000 clones, 83% of which appear only once. The sample consisted of peripheral blood. This TCR was recovered from a woman older than 75 with acute or convalescent COVID-19. This chain joins TRBV7-2 and TRBJ1-2; no reliable D call. CDR3 loop: CASSFRGFPYGYTF. DNA of the CDR3: TGTGCCAGCAGCTTCCGCGGCTTTCCCTATGGCTACACCTTC.